This T cell receptor beta chain was captured in a study of T-cell reconstitution after alpha-beta-depleted transplantation in children. Unique molecular identifiers were incorporated into the prepared TCRbeta library. TCRdb reprocessed the PCR reads with MiXCR, giving one entry per CDR3 protein. The table shows about 540,000 distinct CDR3 sequences, with roughly 30% occurring only once. Germline V gives CDR1 MDHEN, CDR2 SYDVKM. The CDR3 is 17 amino acids. J was trimmed by 0 bases and V by 4 bases; bases with no gene match: 9. The study's findings and limits: Surviving recipient T cells and thymic progenitors produced the high day-60 TCRbeta diversity seen in some patients. T-cell numbers and diversity, one year after transplant, stemmed largely from T cells that were newly produced.

Turning to this clonotype: Antigen unknown.

The receptor's source is a boy in the first two years of life with Wiskott-Aldrich syndrome, due to receive a stem cell transplant. The chain couples TRBV28 to TRBJ2-1; TRBD2 aligns across 7 bases. The input for sequencing was PBMCs, taken before TCRalphabeta/CD19-depleted stem cell transplant. For the CDR3, the DNA is TGTGCCAGCAGTTCCTCGAGACTAGCTGGCTCCTACAATGAGCAGTTCTTC. Its protein product is CASSSSRLAGSYNEQFF.